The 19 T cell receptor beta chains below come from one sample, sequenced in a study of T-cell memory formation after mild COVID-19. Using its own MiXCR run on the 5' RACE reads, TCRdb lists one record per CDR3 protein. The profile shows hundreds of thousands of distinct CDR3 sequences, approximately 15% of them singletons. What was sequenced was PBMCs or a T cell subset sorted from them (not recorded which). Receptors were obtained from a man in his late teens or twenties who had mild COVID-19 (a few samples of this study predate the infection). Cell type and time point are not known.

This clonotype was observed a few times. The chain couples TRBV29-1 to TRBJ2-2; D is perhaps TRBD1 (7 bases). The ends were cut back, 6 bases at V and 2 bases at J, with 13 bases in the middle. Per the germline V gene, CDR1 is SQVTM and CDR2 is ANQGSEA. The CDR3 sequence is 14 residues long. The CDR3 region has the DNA TGCAGCGTGGGGGGACAGACTAACACCGGGGAGCTGTTTTTT. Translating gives CSVGGQTNTGELFF.

The CDR3 protein is CASSRDRVNYGYTF. The CDR3, as DNA: TGTGCCAGCAGCCGGGACAGGGTTAACTATGGCTACACCTTC. V is TRBV5-6 and J is TRBJ1-2; 9 bases match TRBD1. Germline V CDR1 and CDR2: SGHDT, YYEEEE. The ends lost 4 bases at V and 1 base at J; junction bases unmatched: 2. The CDR3 spans 14 residues.

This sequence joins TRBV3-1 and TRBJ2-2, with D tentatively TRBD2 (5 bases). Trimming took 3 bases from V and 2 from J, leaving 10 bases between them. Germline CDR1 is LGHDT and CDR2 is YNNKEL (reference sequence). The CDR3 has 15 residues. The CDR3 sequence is CASSHEGVNTGELFF. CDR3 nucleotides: TGTGCCAGCAGCCACGAGGGTGTCAACACCGGGGAGCTGTTTTTT.

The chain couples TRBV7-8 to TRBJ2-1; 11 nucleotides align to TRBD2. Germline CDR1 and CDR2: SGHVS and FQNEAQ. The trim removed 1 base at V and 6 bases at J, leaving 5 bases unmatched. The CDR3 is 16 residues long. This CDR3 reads CASSLVGLAGGNEQFF. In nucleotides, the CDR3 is TGTGCCAGCAGCTTAGTAGGGCTAGCGGGGGGCAATGAGCAGTTCTTC.

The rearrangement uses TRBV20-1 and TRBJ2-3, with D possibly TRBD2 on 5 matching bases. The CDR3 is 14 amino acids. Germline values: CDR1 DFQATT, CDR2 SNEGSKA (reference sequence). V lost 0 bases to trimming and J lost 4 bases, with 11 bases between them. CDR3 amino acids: CSARDYAGPDTQYF. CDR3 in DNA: TGCAGTGCTAGAGATTACGCGGGTCCAGATACGCAGTATTTT.

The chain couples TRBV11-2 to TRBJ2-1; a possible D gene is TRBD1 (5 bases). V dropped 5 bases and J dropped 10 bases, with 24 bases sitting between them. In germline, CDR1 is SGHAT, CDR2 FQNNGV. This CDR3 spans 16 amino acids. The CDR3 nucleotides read TGTGCCAGCAGCCTCTCTGGAGTGTACAGGCCACGGGAGCAGTTCTTC. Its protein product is CASSLSGVYRPREQFF.

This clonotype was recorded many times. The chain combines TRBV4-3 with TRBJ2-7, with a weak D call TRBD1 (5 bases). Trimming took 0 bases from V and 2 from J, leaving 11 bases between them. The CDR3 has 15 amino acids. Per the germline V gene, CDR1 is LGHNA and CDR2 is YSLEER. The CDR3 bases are TGCGCCAGCAGCCAAGACTCAGGGATTACCTACGAGCAGTACTTC. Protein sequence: CASSQDSGITYEQYF.

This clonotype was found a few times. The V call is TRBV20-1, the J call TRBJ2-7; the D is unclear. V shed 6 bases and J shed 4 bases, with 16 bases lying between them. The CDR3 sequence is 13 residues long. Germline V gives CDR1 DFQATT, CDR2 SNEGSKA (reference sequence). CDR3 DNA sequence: TGCAGTGCCCGGACGGCCCTTGGGTACGAGCAGTACGTC. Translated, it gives CSARTALGYEQYV.

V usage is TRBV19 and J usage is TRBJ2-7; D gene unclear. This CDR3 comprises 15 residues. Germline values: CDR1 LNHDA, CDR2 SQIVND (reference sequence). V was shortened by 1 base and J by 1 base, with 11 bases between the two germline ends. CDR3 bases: TGTGCCAGTAGTATAGGGGCAGGTCCATCCTACGAGCAGTACTTC. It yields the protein CASSIGAGPSYEQYF.

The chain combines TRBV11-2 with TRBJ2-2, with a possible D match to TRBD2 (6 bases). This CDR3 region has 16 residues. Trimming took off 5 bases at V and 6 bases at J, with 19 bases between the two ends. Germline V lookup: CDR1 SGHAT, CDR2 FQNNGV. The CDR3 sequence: CASSPRATRGPGELFF. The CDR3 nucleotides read TGTGCCAGCAGCCCCCGAGCGACTAGGGGTCCCGGGGAGCTGTTTTTT.

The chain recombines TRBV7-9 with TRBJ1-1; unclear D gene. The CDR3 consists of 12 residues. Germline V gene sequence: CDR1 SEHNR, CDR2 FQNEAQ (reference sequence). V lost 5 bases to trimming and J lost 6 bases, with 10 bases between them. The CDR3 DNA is TGTGCCAGCAGCAGACTCCGCCCTGAAGCTTTCTTT. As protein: CASSRLRPEAFF.

The CDR3 nucleotides are TGTGCCAGCAGCGAGGGACTAGCGGGTGAAGATACGCAGTATTTT. Translated: CASSEGLAGEDTQYF. This sequence joins TRBV9 and TRBJ2-3; 12 bases align to TRBD2. V was clipped by 3 bases and J by 5 bases; unmatched bases: 4. Germline V gene lookup returns CDR1 SGDLS and CDR2 YYNGEE. CDR3 length equals 15 residues.

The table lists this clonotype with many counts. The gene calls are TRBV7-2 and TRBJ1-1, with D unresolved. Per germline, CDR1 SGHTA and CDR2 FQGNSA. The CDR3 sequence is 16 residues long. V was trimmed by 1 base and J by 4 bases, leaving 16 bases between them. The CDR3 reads CASSLEGLGVRTEAFF. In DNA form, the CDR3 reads TGTGCCAGCAGCTTAGAGGGCTTAGGCGTCCGCACTGAAGCTTTCTTT.

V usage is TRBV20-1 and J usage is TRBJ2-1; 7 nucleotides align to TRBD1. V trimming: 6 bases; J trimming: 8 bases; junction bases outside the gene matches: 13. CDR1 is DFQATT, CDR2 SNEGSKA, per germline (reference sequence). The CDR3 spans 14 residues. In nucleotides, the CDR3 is TGCAGTGCCCCCCCCGGGACAGCGTTGCATGAGCAGTTCTTC. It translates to CSAPPGTALHEQFF.

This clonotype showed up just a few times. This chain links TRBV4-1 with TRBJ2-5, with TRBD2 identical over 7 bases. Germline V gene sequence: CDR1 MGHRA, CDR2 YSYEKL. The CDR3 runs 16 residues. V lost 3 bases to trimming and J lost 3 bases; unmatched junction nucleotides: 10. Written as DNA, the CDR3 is TGCGCCAGCAGCCACCCCCGGGACTACCAGAAAGAGACCCAGTACTTC. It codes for CASSHPRDYQKETQYF.

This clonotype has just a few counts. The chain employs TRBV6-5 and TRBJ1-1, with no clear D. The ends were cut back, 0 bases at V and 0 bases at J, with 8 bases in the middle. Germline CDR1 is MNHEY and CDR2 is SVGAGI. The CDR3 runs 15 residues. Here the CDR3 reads CASSYSALMNTEAFF. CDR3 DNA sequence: TGTGCCAGCAGTTACTCGGCGCTAATGAACACTGAAGCTTTCTTT.

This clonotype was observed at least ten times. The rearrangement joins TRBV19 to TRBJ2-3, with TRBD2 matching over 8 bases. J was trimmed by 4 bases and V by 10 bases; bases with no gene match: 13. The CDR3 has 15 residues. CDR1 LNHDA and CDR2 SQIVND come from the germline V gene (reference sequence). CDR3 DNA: TGTGCCACCACCCTTCGGGCGGGGGGTGCAGATACGCAGTATTTT. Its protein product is CATTLRAGGADTQYF.

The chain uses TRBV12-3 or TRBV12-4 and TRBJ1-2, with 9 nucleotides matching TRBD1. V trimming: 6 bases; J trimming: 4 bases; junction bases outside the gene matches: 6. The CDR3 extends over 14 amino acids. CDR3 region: CASSRTGAPYGYTF. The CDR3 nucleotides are TGTGCCAGCAGCCGGACAGGGGCCCCCTATGGCTACACCTTC.

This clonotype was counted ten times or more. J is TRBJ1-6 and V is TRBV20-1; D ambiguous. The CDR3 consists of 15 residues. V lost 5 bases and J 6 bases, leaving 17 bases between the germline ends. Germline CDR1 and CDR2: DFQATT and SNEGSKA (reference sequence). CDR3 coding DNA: TGCAGTGCTTTACACGACGGAGTTAGTAATTCACCCCTCCACTTT. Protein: CSALHDGVSNSPLHF.